This T cell receptor (beta chain) was recovered during a study of blood T cells in healthy people across ages. Primed by a sample-barcoded 5' primer and a J-beta primer mix, a second PCR proceeded for about 6 to 11 cycles. TCRdb re-analysed the 5' RACE reads in MiXCR, keeping a single row per CDR3 protein. The data hold approximately 790,000 distinct CDR3 sequences, with approximately 67% observed a single time. This CDR3 has 15 amino acids. The germline V and J ends were trimmed by 4 bases and 2 bases, with 11 bases remaining between them. The individuals who served as donors were healthy Caucasians living in Russia, aged roughly 6 to 100. For this clonotype: Antigen unknown.

Overall study results and limits: There was a strong correlation between TCR beta diversity and naive T cell percentage. PBMCs were not sorted, which prevented a conclusive comparison of naive versus antigen-experienced cells. Donors of long life had a larger count of naive CD4+ cells and greater diversity than aged donors.

The sample consisted of blood. This clonotype was sampled from a man aged 25 to 45 in good health. The chain is built from TRBV12-3 or TRBV12-4 and TRBJ1-4; a weak D match, TRBD1 (6 bases). The CDR3 reads CASSSGVLTNEKLFF. For the CDR3, the DNA is TGTGCCAGCAGTTCAGGGGTTCTCACTAATGAAAAACTGTTTTTT.